The sequence of this T cell receptor (beta chain) was determined in a study of regulatory T cells in long-lasting Graves disease. Assembly of TCR beta libraries relied on iRepertoire HTBI primers together with Arm-PCR of CDR3 regions. TCRdb reprocessed the multiplex PCR reads via MiXCR and lists one record per CDR3 protein. The data contain a few hundred thousand distinct CDR3 sequences, about a quarter of them seen just once; the ten biggest clones take up roughly 30%. This clonotype was observed many times. Documented time point: persistent/refractory GD, antithyroid drugs over 5 years with positive TRAb. There was RNA extracted from PBMCs, and the TCR library was made from it. Patients with Graves' disease were diagnosed by American Thyroid Association guidelines. All patients originated from an endocrinology department located in Xi'an, China. Blood from the periphery, nine milliliters in all, was drawn into EDTA tubes.

Specimen: peripheral blood mononuclear cells (PBMCs), collected when the disease was refractory, from a patient treated with antithyroid drugs. The TCR comes from a female donor with Graves disease.

DNA of the CDR3: TGTGCCAGCAGTGTCTCCGGGACAAGCTATCAGCCCCAGCATTTT. This encodes CASSVSGTSYQPQHF. The chain is built from TRBV6-1 and TRBJ1-5; D may be TRBD1 (6 bases). V was pared by 4 bases and J by 5 bases, with 15 bases between. The CDR3 has 15 amino acids. Germline CDR1 and CDR2: MNHNS and SASEGT.